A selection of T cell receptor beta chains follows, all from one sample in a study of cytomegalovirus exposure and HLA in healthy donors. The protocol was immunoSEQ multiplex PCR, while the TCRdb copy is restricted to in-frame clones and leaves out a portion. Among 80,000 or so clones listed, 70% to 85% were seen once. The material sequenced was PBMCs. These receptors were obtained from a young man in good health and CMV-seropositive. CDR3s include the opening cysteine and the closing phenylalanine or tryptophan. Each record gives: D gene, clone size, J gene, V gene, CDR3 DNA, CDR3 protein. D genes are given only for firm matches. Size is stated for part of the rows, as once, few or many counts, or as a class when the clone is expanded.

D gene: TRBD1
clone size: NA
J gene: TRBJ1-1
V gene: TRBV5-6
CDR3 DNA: TGTGCCAGCTTTCTGACAGGGGAGGGTACTGAAGCTTTCTTT
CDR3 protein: CASFLTGEGTEAFF

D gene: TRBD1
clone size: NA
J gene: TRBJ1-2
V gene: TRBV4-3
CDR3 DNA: TGCGCCAGCAGCCAAGGACAGGGGGCAGGTGGCTACACCTTC
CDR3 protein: CASSQGQGAGGYTF

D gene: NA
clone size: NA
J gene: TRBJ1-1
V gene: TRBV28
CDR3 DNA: TGTGCCAGCAGTAATAATTTCGGAGCCTCCTTCTTTGTTTCTGAAGCTTTCTTT
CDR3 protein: CASSNNFGASFFVSEAFF

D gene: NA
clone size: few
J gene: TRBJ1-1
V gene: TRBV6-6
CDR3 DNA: TGTGCCAGCAGTTACCCAGTAGACAGAGCCGAAGCTTTCTTT
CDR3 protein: CASSYPVDRAEAFF

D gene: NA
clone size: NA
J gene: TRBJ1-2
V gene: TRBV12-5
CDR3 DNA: TGTGCTAGTGGTGTGGAGGGGCGAGATGGCTACACCTTC
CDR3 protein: CASGVEGRDGYTF

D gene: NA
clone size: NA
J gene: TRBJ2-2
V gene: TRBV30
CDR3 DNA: TGTGCCTGGAGTACGAGATGGCAGGGGGGCGGGGAGCTGTTTTTT
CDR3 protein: CAWSTRWQGGGELFF

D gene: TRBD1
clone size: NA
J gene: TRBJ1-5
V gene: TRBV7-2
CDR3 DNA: TGTGCCAGCAGCTTACAGGGACAGGGAGTGGGTCAGCCCCAGCATTTT
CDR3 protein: CASSLQGQGVGQPQHF

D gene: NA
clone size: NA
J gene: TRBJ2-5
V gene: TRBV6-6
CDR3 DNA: TGTGCCAGCAGTTACTCGAGATTTGGCCAAGAGACCCAGTACTTC
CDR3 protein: CASSYSRFGQETQYF

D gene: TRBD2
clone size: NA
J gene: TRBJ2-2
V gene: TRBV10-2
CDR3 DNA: TGCGCCAGCAGTGGTGCGGGGGGGGTGAACACCGGGGAGCTGTTTTTT
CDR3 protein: CASSGAGGVNTGELFF

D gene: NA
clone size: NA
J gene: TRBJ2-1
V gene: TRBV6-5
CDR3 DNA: TGTGCCAGCAGTTACTCAGGAGTAAAGTCCTACAATGAGCAGTTCTTC
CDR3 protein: CASSYSGVKSYNEQFF

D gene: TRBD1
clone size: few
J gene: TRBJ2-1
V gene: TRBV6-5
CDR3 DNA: TGTGCCAGCACCACGGACAGGGAGATCAATGAGCAGTTCTTC
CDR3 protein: CASTTDREINEQFF

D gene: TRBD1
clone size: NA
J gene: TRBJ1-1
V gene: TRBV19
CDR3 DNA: TGTGCCGTCTACAGGGGGTCGCGAGGGGGAAAGGGGACCACTGAAGCTTTCTTT
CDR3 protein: CAVYRGSRGGKGTTEAFF

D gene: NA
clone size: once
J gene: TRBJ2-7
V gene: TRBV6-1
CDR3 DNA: TGTGCCAGCAGTGTGGGAGGAGAGGGCTCCTACGAGCAGTACTTC
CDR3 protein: CASSVGGEGSYEQYF

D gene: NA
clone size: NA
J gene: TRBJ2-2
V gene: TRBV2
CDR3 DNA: TGTGCCAGCACCGGGACTTACACCGGGGAGCTGTTTTTT
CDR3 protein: CASTGTYTGELFF

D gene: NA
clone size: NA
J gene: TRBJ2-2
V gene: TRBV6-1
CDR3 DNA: TGTGCCTCCGAGGGGGGGTGGGTAGCCGGGGAGCTGTTTTTT
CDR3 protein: CASEGGWVAGELFF

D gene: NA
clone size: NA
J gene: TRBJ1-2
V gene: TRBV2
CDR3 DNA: TGTGCCAGCAGTGAACAGGGGAAAAACTATGGCTACACCTTC
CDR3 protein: CASSEQGKNYGYTF

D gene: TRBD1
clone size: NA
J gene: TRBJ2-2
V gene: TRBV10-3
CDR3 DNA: TGTGCCATCAATCCAGGGGGCATCGGGGAGCTGTTTTTT
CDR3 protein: CAINPGGIGELFF

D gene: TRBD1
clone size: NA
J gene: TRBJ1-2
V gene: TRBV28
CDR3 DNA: TGTGCCAGCAGTCTAGGACAGGACAACTATGGCTACACCTTC
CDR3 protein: CASSLGQDNYGYTF

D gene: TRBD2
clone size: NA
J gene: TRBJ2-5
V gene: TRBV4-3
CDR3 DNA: TGCGCCAGCAGCCAAGATCGGGGGGGCCAGACCCAGTACTTC
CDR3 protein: CASSQDRGGQTQYF

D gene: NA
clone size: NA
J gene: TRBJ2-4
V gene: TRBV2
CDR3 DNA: TGTGCCAGCAGTGTAACCAAAAACATTCAGTACTTC
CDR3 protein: CASSVTKNIQYF

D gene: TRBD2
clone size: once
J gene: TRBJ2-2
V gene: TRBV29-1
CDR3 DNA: TGCAGCGCCGGACTAGCGGGGGATACCGGGGAGCTGTTTTTT
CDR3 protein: CSAGLAGDTGELFF

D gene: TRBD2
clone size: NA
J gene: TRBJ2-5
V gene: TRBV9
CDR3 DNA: TGTGCCAGCAGCGTAGTTGGGACTAGCGGGGGGCCAGAGACCCAGTACTTC
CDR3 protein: CASSVVGTSGGPETQYF

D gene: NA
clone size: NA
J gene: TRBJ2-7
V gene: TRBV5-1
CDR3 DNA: TGCGCCAGCAGCCCTCAGGGCCAGATTTACTACGAGCAGTACTTC
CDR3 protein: CASSPQGQIYYEQYF